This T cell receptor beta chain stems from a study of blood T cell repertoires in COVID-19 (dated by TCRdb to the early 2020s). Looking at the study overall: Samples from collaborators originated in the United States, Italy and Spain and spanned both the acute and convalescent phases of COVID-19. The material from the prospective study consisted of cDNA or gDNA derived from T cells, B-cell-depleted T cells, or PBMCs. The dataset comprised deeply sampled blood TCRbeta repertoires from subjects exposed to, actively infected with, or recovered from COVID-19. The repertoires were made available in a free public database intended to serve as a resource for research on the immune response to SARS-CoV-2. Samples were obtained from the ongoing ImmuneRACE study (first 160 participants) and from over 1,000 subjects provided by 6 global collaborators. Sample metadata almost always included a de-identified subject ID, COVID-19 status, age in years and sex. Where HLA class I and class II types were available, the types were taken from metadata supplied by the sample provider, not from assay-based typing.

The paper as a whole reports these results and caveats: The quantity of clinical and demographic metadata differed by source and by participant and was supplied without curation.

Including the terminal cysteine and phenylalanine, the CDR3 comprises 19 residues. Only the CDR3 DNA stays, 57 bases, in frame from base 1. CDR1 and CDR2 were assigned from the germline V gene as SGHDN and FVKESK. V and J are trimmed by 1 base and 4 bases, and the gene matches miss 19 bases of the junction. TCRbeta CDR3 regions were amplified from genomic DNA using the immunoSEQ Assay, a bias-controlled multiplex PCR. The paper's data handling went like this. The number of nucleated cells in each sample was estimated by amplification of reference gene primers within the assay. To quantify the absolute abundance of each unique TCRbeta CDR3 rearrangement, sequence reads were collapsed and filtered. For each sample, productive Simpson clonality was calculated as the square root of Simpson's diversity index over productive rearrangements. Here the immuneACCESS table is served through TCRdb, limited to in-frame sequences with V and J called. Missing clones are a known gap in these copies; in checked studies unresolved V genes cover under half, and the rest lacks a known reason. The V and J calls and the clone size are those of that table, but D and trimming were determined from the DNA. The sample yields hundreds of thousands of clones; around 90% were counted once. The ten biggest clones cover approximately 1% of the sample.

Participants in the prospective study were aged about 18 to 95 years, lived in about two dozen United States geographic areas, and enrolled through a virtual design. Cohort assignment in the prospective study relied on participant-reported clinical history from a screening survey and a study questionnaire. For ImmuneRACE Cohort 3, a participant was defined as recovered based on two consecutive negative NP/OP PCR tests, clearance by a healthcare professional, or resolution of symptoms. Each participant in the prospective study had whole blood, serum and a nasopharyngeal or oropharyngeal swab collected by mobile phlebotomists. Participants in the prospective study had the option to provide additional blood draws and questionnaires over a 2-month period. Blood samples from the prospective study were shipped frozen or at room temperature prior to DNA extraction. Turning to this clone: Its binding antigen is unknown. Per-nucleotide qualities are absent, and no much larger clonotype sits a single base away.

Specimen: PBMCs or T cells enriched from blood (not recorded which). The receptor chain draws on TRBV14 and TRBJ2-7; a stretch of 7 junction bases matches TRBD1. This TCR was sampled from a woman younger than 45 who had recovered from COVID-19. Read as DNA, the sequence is TGTGCCAGCAGCCAAGTCGGCACAGGGGTATCTCTACGGCGGTACGAGCAGTACTTC. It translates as CASSQVGTGVSLRRYEQYF.